The clone carrying this TCR beta chain appeared once. Compared with germline, one end of the junction differs, possibly owing to a read error. Looked up from germline, CDR1 is SGHAT and CDR2 is FQNNGV. The CDR3 has 12 residues. These data originate in a study of T-cell reconstitution after alpha-beta-depleted transplantation in children. TCRbeta library construction was performed incorporating unique molecular identifiers. A single record per CDR3 protein comes from TCRdb applying MiXCR to the PCR reads. The profile shows about 540,000 distinct CDR3 sequences, around 17% of them singletons. The gene calls are TRBV11-2 and TRBJ2-5; TRBD1 aligns across 8 bases. This specimen consisted of PBMCs from the stem cell graft donor, obtained from the stem cell graft. This receptor was obtained from a human donor who donated a stem cell graft to a child with acute lymphoblastic leukemia. The CDR3 region is CASSNAGGPGDF. Here the CDR3 DNA reads TGTGCCAGCAGCAATGCAGGGGGCCCTGGGGACTTC.